Below are 16 T cell receptor beta chains sequenced from a single sample in a study of T cells in Graves' hyperthyroidism and ophthalmopathy. TCR beta CDR3 regions were amplified from RNA. Primed by the HTBI set, a first-round RT-PCR was run on the TCR CDR3. TCRdb recomputed calls from the multiplex PCR reads with MiXCR, one row per CDR3 protein. The sample records about 720,000 distinct CDR3 sequences, roughly 15% being singletons. The sequenced material came from blood. The receptor set was obtained from a young man with Graves' hyperthyroidism.

The table lists this clonotype with many counts. The chain employs TRBV6-2 or TRBV6-3 and TRBJ2-1; D possibly corresponds to TRBD1 (5 bases). The CDR3 consists of 18 residues. The V gene lost 4 bases and the J gene lost 2 bases, with 21 bases spanning the gap. Germline V gene sequence: CDR1 MNHEY, CDR2 SVGEGT. The CDR3 spells CASSSWQGGDAAYNEQFF. The CDR3 DNA follows: TGTGCCAGCAGTTCTTGGCAGGGTGGAGATGCGGCCTACAATGAGCAGTTCTTC.

This clonotype appeared a few times. CDR3 nucleotides: TGTGCCAGCACCACGGGGTTCCAGGTTACTAGCGGGAGGGCCCTACCTGAGGATGAGCAGTTCTTC. Translated: CASTTGFQVTSGRALPEDEQFF. The rearrangement joins TRBV6-1 to TRBJ2-1; 13 bases agree with TRBD2. The V segment lost 7 bases and the J segment 8 bases; nucleotides outside the gene matches: 29. This CDR3 comprises 22 residues. Germline lookup yields CDR1 MNHNS and CDR2 SASEGT.

The chain links TRBV4-2 to TRBJ2-1; 14 bases fit TRBD2. V lost 0 bases, J lost 9 bases, and 4 bases stayed unmatched. This CDR3 has 16 residues. The germline V gene has CDR1 LGHNA and CDR2 YNFKEQ. The CDR3 nucleotides are TGTGCCAGCAGCCAAGATAGACTAGCGGGAGGGACTGAGCAGTTCTTC. This encodes CASSQDRLAGGTEQFF.

The chain is built from TRBV6-2 or TRBV6-3 and TRBJ2-3; 10 bases agree with TRBD1. The CDR3 extends over 17 amino acids. Germline V gene lookup returns CDR1 MNHEY and CDR2 SVGEGT. J was trimmed by 2 bases and V by 5 bases; bases with no gene match: 10. In DNA, the CDR3 is TGTGCCAGCAGTACCCTCCCGGGACAGGGGTACACAGATACGCAGTATTTT. Amino acid sequence: CASSTLPGQGYTDTQYF.

The chain is built from TRBV5-5 and TRBJ1-1; tentatively, D is TRBD1 (6 bases). Germline CDR1 is SGHKS and CDR2 is YYEKEE (reference sequence). This CDR3 comprises 14 residues. Trimming removed 5 bases at V and 6 bases at J, with 17 bases between. CDR3 sequence (DNA): TGTGCCAGCAGACATAACAGGGAATTCGCTGAAGCTTTCTTT. Translation: CASRHNREFAEAFF. Drawing the rest from reference TRBV5-5 and TRBJ1-1, the complete variable domain is DAGVTQSPTHLIKTRGQQVTLRCSPISGHKSVSWYQQVLGQGPQFIFQYYEKEERGRGNFPDRFSARQFPNYSSELNVNALLLGDSALYLCASRHNREFAEAFFGQGTRLTVV.

Points on this clonotype: A clone one base away is much larger, so this may be a read error. The chain has TRBV12-3 or TRBV12-4 and TRBJ2-3; D ambiguous. This CDR3 is 14 amino acids long. The DNA of the CDR3 is TGTGCCGGCAGTTCACTGGACAGCACAGATACGCAGTATTTT. Translating it yields CAGSSLDSTDTQYF.

The CDR3 spells CASSLGTDGYTF. CDR3 in DNA: TGTGCCAGCAGCTTAGGGACGGATGGCTACACCTTC. The chain uses TRBV13 and TRBJ1-2, with D unresolved. The CDR3 has 12 residues. CDR1 is PRHDT and CDR2 is FYEKMQ in the germline V gene (reference sequence). V lost 0 bases and J lost 6, with 5 bases in between.

This clonotype was seen at least ten times. The rearrangement links TRBV7-2 to TRBJ2-1; D call uncertain. Deletions cut 3 bases from V and 6 bases from J, with 9 bases between. The CDR3 spans 13 residues. Per the germline V gene, CDR1 is SGHTA and CDR2 is FQGNSA. CDR3 nucleotides: TGTGCCAGCAGCTTGAGACGAGGCAATGAGCAGTTCTTC. Translating it yields CASSLRRGNEQFF. Complete variable domain (other parts from reference TRBV7-2 and TRBJ2-1): GAGVSQSPSNKVTEKGKDVELRCDPISGHTALYWYRQSLGQGLEFLIYFQGNSAPDKSGLPSDRFSAERTGGSVSTLTIQRTQQEDSAVYLCASSLRRGNEQFFGPGTRLTVL.

The V call is TRBV12-3 or TRBV12-4, the J call TRBJ2-5; 11 positions agree with TRBD2. The CDR3 is 15 amino acids. With V trimmed by 5 bases and J by 1 base, 3 bases remained unmatched. The CDR3 sequence is CASSHGTSGQETQYF. The CDR3 coding sequence is TGTGCCAGCAGTCATGGGACTAGCGGCCAAGAGACCCAGTACTTC.

Ten or more counts support this clonotype. This chain uses TRBV2 with TRBJ1-5; D gene unclear. CDR1 and CDR2 from the germline V gene are SNHLY and FYNNEI. The CDR3 consists of 14 residues. V was cut by 6 bases and J by 2 bases, with 11 bases left in between. CDR3 amino acids: CASSKVGGNQPQHF. Here the CDR3 DNA reads TGTGCCAGCAGCAAGGTTGGGGGCAATCAGCCCCAGCATTTT.

This clonotype was recorded at least ten times. The V call is TRBV18, the J call TRBJ2-5; no clear D gene. The CDR3 has 13 residues. The V and J ends lost 2 bases and 2 bases respectively, with 6 bases between them. Germline V lookup: CDR1 KGHSH, CDR2 LQKENI. CDR3 region: CASSPGGQETQYF. The CDR3 DNA reads as TGTGCCAGCTCACCAGGCGGACAAGAGACCCAGTACTTC.

This clonotype was seen repeatedly, ten times or more. The V gene is TRBV7-8, the J gene TRBJ2-1; the D gene is possibly TRBD2 (6 bases). V was clipped by 1 base and J by 7 bases, with 11 bases between them. This CDR3 is 14 amino acids long. In germline, CDR1 is SGHVS, CDR2 FQNEAQ. CDR3 residues: CASSLDEGRNEQFF. The DNA of the CDR3 is TGTGCCAGCAGCTTAGATGAGGGGAGGAATGAGCAGTTCTTC.

The chain joins TRBV20-1 to TRBJ1-5; 7 positions agree with TRBD1. The CDR3 consists of 16 residues. Germline V lookup: CDR1 DFQATT, CDR2 SNEGSKA (reference sequence). V lost 5 bases to trimming and J lost 1 base; unmatched junction nucleotides: 11. The CDR3 here is CSAGRTGPLSNQPQHF. The DNA for the CDR3 is TGCAGTGCTGGGAGGACAGGACCTTTGAGCAATCAGCCCCAGCATTTT.

This clonotype showed up just a few times. The DNA for the CDR3 is TGTGCCATCAGTGACCCGGGACTAGCGGCGTACCAAGAGACCCAGTACTTC. Translating it yields CAISDPGLAAYQETQYF. This rearrangement joins TRBV10-3 to TRBJ2-5; 11 bases are shared with TRBD2. The CDR3 sequence is 17 residues long. The J segment lost 0 bases and the V segment lost 3 bases, leaving 6 bases of the junction unmatched. In germline, CDR1 is ENHRY, CDR2 SYGVKD.

This clonotype showed up many times. V usage is TRBV11-3 and J usage is TRBJ2-1; D is unclear. The CDR3 runs to 13 residues. Germline V gives CDR1 SGHNT, CDR2 YENEEA. V lost 1 base, J lost 7 bases, and 8 bases lay in between. The CDR3 sequence: CASSLGPRNEQFF. The CDR3 nucleotides are TGTGCCAGCAGCTTAGGGCCGCGGAATGAGCAGTTCTTC.

Many counts were recorded for this clonotype. This sequence joins TRBV30 and TRBJ2-3; D might be TRBD2 (6 bases). With 0 bases removed from V and 1 base from J, the gap between germline ends came to 11 bases. CDR3 length: 15 amino acids. Looked up from germline, CDR1 is GTSNPN and CDR2 is SVGIG (reference sequence). The CDR3 coding sequence is TGTGCCTGGAGTGTAGGGAGCGGGCGCACAGATACGCAGTATTTT. It encodes CAWSVGSGRTDTQYF. The entire variable domain, with the rest obtained from reference TRBV30 and TRBJ2-3, is as follows: SQTIHQWPATLVQPVGSPLSLECTVEGTSNPNLYWYRQAAGRGLQLLFYSVGIGQISSEVPQNLSASRPQDRQFILSSKKLLLSDSGFYLCAWSVGSGRTDTQYFGPGTRLTVL.